A single TCR beta chain is shown here with its context. Profiled with immunoSEQ multiplex PCR; TCRdb holds only in-frame clones, not every one. The sample carries approximately 450,000 clones, around 90% recorded once. This entry belongs to a study of blood T cell repertoires in COVID-19. Study as a whole: T cells, B-cell-depleted T cells, or PBMCs supplied cDNA or gDNA.

The J segment lost 5 bases and the V segment lost 6 bases, leaving 3 bases of the junction unmatched. Germline assignment: CDR1 SEHNR and CDR2 FQNEAQ (reference sequence). This CDR3 has 13 amino acids. Sequencing input: PBMCs or T cells enriched from blood (not recorded which). The chain is built from TRBV7-9 and TRBJ2-5, with 10 bases lining up with TRBD1. The sequence was obtained from a woman in her late teens or twenties with acute COVID-19. As DNA, the CDR3 is TGTGCCAGCAGGGGACAGGGGAAGGAGACCCAGTACTTC. This translates into CASRGQGKETQYF.